The rows below give T cell receptor beta chains drawn from one sample of a study of T cell repertoires in cytomegalovirus infection. One entry per CDR3 protein, called by TCRdb with MiXCR from the reads. The table shows a few hundred thousand distinct CDR3 sequences, with about 39% occurring only once. Antigens for these TCRs are unknown. The specimen was cultured PBMCs, collected from culture after CMV antigen stimulation. These receptors all stem from a human donor in good health (CMV status not recorded). Some clones in this sample may be carry-over from other donors' samples. The CDR3 runs from the conserved cysteine through the conserved F or W. D genes are given only for firm matches. Clone size, where shown, is once, few, many, or a class for clones that have expanded.

J gene: TRBJ2-5
clone size: .
D gene: .
V gene: TRBV5-4
CDR3 DNA: TGTGCCAGCAGCTTGGACAGTTACAAAGAGACCCAGTACTTC
CDR3 protein: CASSLDSYKETQYF

J gene: TRBJ2-1
clone size: few
D gene: TRBD2
V gene: TRBV11-2
CDR3 DNA: TGTGCCAGCAGCCAACTAGCGGGGGCTTACAATGAGCAGTTCTTC
CDR3 protein: CASSQLAGAYNEQFF

J gene: TRBJ2-7
clone size: .
D gene: TRBD1
V gene: TRBV5-6
CDR3 DNA: TGTGCCAGCACCCGACAGGGGCCTCACTACGAGCAGTACTTC
CDR3 protein: CASTRQGPHYEQYF

J gene: TRBJ1-1
clone size: .
D gene: .
V gene: TRBV7-2
CDR3 DNA: TGTGCCAGCACTACTCACGGGGGGAGGGAAGCTTTCTTT
CDR3 protein: CASTTHGGREAFF

J gene: TRBJ1-5
clone size: few
D gene: .
V gene: TRBV7-2
CDR3 DNA: TGTGCCAGCAGCTTAGCGCTGAGTGGAGCCCAGCATTTT
CDR3 protein: CASSLALSGAQHF

J gene: TRBJ2-6
clone size: many
D gene: TRBD2
V gene: TRBV7-2
CDR3 DNA: TGTGCCAGCAGCTTAATCGGACTAGCGGGGGTCTCTGGGGCCAACGTCCTGACTTTC
CDR3 protein: CASSLIGLAGVSGANVLTF

J gene: TRBJ1-5
clone size: .
D gene: .
V gene: TRBV20-1
CDR3 DNA: TGCAGTGTGGCAGAAACCCTGGGGCAGCCCCAGCATTTT
CDR3 protein: CSVAETLGQPQHF

J gene: TRBJ2-2
clone size: .
D gene: .
V gene: TRBV10-3
CDR3 DNA: TGTGCCACCAGTAATGCGAACACCGGGGAGCTGTTTTTT
CDR3 protein: CATSNANTGELFF

J gene: TRBJ1-6
clone size: few
D gene: .
V gene: TRBV12-5
CDR3 DNA: TGTGCTAGTGGTTTCGGTTCACCCCTCCACTTT
CDR3 protein: CASGFGSPLHF

J gene: TRBJ2-7
clone size: once
D gene: TRBD1
V gene: TRBV2
CDR3 DNA: TGTGCCAGCAGTGGGGGACAGGGGCCCTACGAGCAGTACTTC
CDR3 protein: CASSGGQGPYEQYF

J gene: TRBJ1-5
clone size: once
D gene: TRBD1
V gene: TRBV20-1
CDR3 DNA: TGCAGTGCTCCCCGGGACAGCGGACATAGCAATCAGCCCCAGCATTTT
CDR3 protein: CSAPRDSGHSNQPQHF

J gene: TRBJ2-1
clone size: .
D gene: TRBD2
V gene: TRBV4-2
CDR3 DNA: TGTGCCAGCAGCCGATCTAGCGGGGGGCTCTCCTACAATGAGCAGTTCTTC
CDR3 protein: CASSRSSGGLSYNEQFF

J gene: TRBJ2-5
clone size: .
D gene: TRBD2
V gene: TRBV5-4
CDR3 DNA: TGTGCCAGCAGCCGCTCGGGCGGGAGCGGTGAGACCCAGTACTTC
CDR3 protein: CASSRSGGSGETQYF

J gene: TRBJ1-2
clone size: .
D gene: .
V gene: TRBV4-1
CDR3 DNA: TGCGCCAGCAGCCATATTGGGAGGGGTAGGGGCTATGGCTACACCTTC
CDR3 protein: CASSHIGRGRGYGYTF

J gene: TRBJ2-3
clone size: .
D gene: .
V gene: TRBV6-5
CDR3 DNA: TGTGCCAGCAGTTACTCGGACGTAAACTCAGATACGCAGTATTTT
CDR3 protein: CASSYSDVNSDTQYF

J gene: TRBJ2-1
clone size: few
D gene: .
V gene: TRBV18
CDR3 DNA: TGTGCCAGCTCACTTACTACAGAGGAGCAGTTCTTC
CDR3 protein: CASSLTTEEQFF

J gene: TRBJ1-2
clone size: .
D gene: .
V gene: TRBV4-1
CDR3 DNA: TGCGCCAGCAGCCCGACAGCGGAGGGGGTCGGCTACACCTTC
CDR3 protein: CASSPTAEGVGYTF

J gene: TRBJ1-2
clone size: .
D gene: .
V gene: TRBV2
CDR3 DNA: TGTGCCAGCAGTGTAGAACAGGGAGTCGCTGGCTACACCTTC
CDR3 protein: CASSVEQGVAGYTF

J gene: TRBJ1-6
clone size: .
D gene: .
V gene: TRBV6-1
CDR3 DNA: TGTGCCAGCACGGGCGCCCTACGAGGACCCCTCCACTTT
CDR3 protein: CASTGALRGPLHF

J gene: TRBJ2-3
clone size: .
D gene: .
V gene: TRBV4-1
CDR3 DNA: TGCGCCAGCAGCCAACCTCTCGCGCGGGGAAAGGGGGCAGATACGCAGTATTTT
CDR3 protein: CASSQPLARGKGADTQYF

J gene: TRBJ2-1
clone size: .
D gene: .
V gene: TRBV19
CDR3 DNA: TGTGCCAGTAGTATAGCCGGCCCCTGGGGTGAGCAGTTCTTC
CDR3 protein: CASSIAGPWGEQFF

J gene: TRBJ2-1
clone size: once
D gene: TRBD2
V gene: TRBV27
CDR3 DNA: TGTGCCAGCTCCCGGACTAGCGGGGGGAAAGAGTTCTTC
CDR3 protein: CASSRTSGGKEFF

J gene: TRBJ2-7
clone size: .
D gene: .
V gene: TRBV6-6
CDR3 DNA: TGTGCCAGCAGTTACCAGGACGTCTGGGGCTACGAGCAGTACTTC
CDR3 protein: CASSYQDVWGYEQYF

J gene: TRBJ2-1
clone size: .
D gene: .
V gene: TRBV6-1
CDR3 DNA: TGTGCCAGCAGGATCTGGGATGAGCAGTTCTTC
CDR3 protein: CASRIWDEQFF

J gene: TRBJ2-2
clone size: .
D gene: TRBD2
V gene: TRBV7-2
CDR3 DNA: TGTGCCAGCAGCGCTCGACTAGCGGGAGTTGGAAGCACCGGGGAGCTGTTTTTT
CDR3 protein: CASSARLAGVGSTGELFF

J gene: TRBJ1-2
clone size: .
D gene: .
V gene: TRBV6-2/TRBV6-3
CDR3 DNA: TGTGCCAGCAGTCGAGGGTATAGGGGCTACACCTTC
CDR3 protein: CASSRGYRGYTF

J gene: TRBJ1-1
clone size: .
D gene: .
V gene: TRBV7-4
CDR3 DNA: TGTGCCAGCAGCTTATGGGGTAGAAGGAACACTGAAGCTTTCTTT
CDR3 protein: CASSLWGRRNTEAFF

J gene: TRBJ2-3
clone size: few
D gene: TRBD2
V gene: TRBV11-2
CDR3 DNA: TGTGCCAGCAGCTTAGGAGAAAGCGGGATGGTAGATACGCAGTATTTT
CDR3 protein: CASSLGESGMVDTQYF

J gene: TRBJ1-5
clone size: .
D gene: TRBD1
V gene: TRBV5-1
CDR3 DNA: TGCGCCAGCAGCCCACAGGGGAGTTTAGGACAGCCCCAGCATTTT
CDR3 protein: CASSPQGSLGQPQHF

J gene: TRBJ2-5
clone size: .
D gene: .
V gene: TRBV6-2/TRBV6-3
CDR3 DNA: TGTGCCAGCAGTTACGGCGGGGGCAAAGAGACCCAGTACTTC
CDR3 protein: CASSYGGGKETQYF

J gene: TRBJ1-5
clone size: many
D gene: .
V gene: TRBV7-2
CDR3 DNA: TGTGCCAGCAGCCAAACAGGAAACAATCAGCCCCAGCATTTT
CDR3 protein: CASSQTGNNQPQHF

J gene: TRBJ1-3
clone size: .
D gene: .
V gene: TRBV5-6
CDR3 DNA: TGTGCCAGCAGCTTGGAGGGACCTACGGCAAACACCATATATTTT
CDR3 protein: CASSLEGPTANTIYF

J gene: TRBJ2-1
clone size: many
D gene: TRBD2
V gene: TRBV7-2
CDR3 DNA: TGTGCCAGCAGCTTAGTGGGTAGCGGGAGTTTTACCTACAATGAGCAGTTCTTC
CDR3 protein: CASSLVGSGSFTYNEQFF

J gene: TRBJ2-2
clone size: .
D gene: .
V gene: TRBV7-2
CDR3 DNA: TGTGCCAGCAGCCGACAGCCGGGGGATGACACCGGGGAGCTGTTTTTT
CDR3 protein: CASSRQPGDDTGELFF

J gene: TRBJ1-6
clone size: few
D gene: TRBD1
V gene: TRBV7-9
CDR3 DNA: TGTGCCAGCAGCTTAAGGGGCTGGACAGGCGTCCGGGGGGATTCACCCCTCCACTTT
CDR3 protein: CASSLRGWTGVRGDSPLHF

J gene: TRBJ1-1
clone size: .
D gene: .
V gene: TRBV12-5
CDR3 DNA: TGTGCTAGTGGTCCGGGACACCACACTGAAGCTTTCTTT
CDR3 protein: CASGPGHHTEAFF

J gene: TRBJ2-1
clone size: .
D gene: .
V gene: TRBV20-1
CDR3 DNA: TGCAGTGCTAGACGGGCGGGGACCCACAATGAGCAGTTCTTC
CDR3 protein: CSARRAGTHNEQFF

J gene: TRBJ2-5
clone size: .
D gene: .
V gene: TRBV4-3
CDR3 DNA: TGCGCCAGCAGCCAAGATTCTAGGCTGGAGACCCAGTACTTC
CDR3 protein: CASSQDSRLETQYF

J gene: TRBJ2-3
clone size: once
D gene: .
V gene: TRBV7-8
CDR3 DNA: TGTGCCAGCAGCCCTAGGAGTGAGTCAGATACGCAGTTTTTT
CDR3 protein: CASSPRSESDTQFF

J gene: TRBJ2-7
clone size: few
D gene: TRBD1
V gene: TRBV6-2/TRBV6-3
CDR3 DNA: TGTGCGACGACAGGGCCCGCCTACGAGCAGTACTTC
CDR3 protein: CATTGPAYEQYF

J gene: TRBJ2-5
clone size: .
D gene: .
V gene: TRBV6-5
CDR3 DNA: TGTGCCAGCAGTTGGGTCCCAGGGGTGGAGACCCAGTACTTC
CDR3 protein: CASSWVPGVETQYF

J gene: TRBJ2-7
clone size: .
D gene: .
V gene: TRBV5-1
CDR3 DNA: TGCGCCAGCGGACCCGGGCACGAAGCCTACGAGCAGTACTTC
CDR3 protein: CASGPGHEAYEQYF